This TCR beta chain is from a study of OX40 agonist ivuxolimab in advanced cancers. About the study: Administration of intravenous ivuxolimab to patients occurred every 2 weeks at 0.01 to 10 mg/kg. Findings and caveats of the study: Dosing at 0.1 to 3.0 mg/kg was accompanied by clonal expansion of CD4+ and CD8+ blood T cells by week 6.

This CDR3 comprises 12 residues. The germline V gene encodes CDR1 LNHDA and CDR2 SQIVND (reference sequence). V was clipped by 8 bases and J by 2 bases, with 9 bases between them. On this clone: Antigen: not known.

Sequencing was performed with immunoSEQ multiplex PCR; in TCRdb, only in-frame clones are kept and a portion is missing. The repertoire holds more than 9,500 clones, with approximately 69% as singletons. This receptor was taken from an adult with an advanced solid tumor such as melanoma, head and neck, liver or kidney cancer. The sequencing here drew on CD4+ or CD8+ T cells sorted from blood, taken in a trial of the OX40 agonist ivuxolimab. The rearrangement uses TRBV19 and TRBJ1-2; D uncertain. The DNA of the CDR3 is TGTGCCAGTCAGGAGGAAAACTATGGCTACACCTTC. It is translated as CASQEENYGYTF.